The rows below give T cell receptor beta chains drawn from one sample of a study of regulatory T cells in long-lasting Graves disease. TCRdb used MiXCR to reprocess the multiplex PCR reads, holding one entry per CDR3 protein. Among about 440,000 distinct CDR3 sequences listed, about 15% were seen once. The sample was also linked to a second study, of T cells in Graves' hyperthyroidism and ophthalmopathy.

Sequencing was performed on peripheral blood mononuclear cells (PBMCs), taken at new diagnosis, from a patient treated with antithyroid drugs. All receptors come from a woman aged 25 to 45 with Graves disease. The CDR3 runs from the conserved cysteine through the conserved F or W. The D gene is left open where the match is weak. Some rows have no size entry. The others give once, few or many, or a class for an expanded clone.

v_gene	abundance	d_gene	j_gene	CDR3aa	CDR3nt
TRBV29-1	few	TRBD1	TRBJ1-2	CSVWDRGINYGYTF	TGCAGCGTTTGGGACAGGGGGATTAACTATGGCTACACCTTC
TRBV6-1	many	-	TRBJ1-3	CASSADRASGNTIYF	TGTGCCAGCAGTGCGGACAGAGCCTCTGGAAACACCATATATTTT
TRBV28	many	-	TRBJ2-5	CASSADRQTQYF	TGTGCCAGCAGCGCGGACAGACAGACCCAGTACTTC
TRBV27	many	-	TRBJ2-3	CASSPRGSAVLRTQYF	TGTGCCAGCAGTCCCCGGGGTAGCGCAGTTCTTCGTACGCAGTATTTT
TRBV20-1	many	-	TRBJ1-5	CSVATIGQPQHF	TGCAGTGTCGCCACGATCGGTCAGCCCCAGCATTTT
TRBV12-3/TRBV12-4	many	-	TRBJ2-3	CASSQERRGRLDTQYF	TGTGCCAGCAGCCAGGAGAGGAGGGGGCGGTTAGATACGCAGTATTTT
TRBV6-2/TRBV6-3	many	-	TRBJ2-2	CASSGSGELFF	TGTGCCAGCAGTGGGTCCGGGGAGCTGTTTTTT
TRBV9	-	-	TRBJ2-7	CASSIGGSHEQYF	TGTGCCAGCAGCATTGGGGGGTCGCACGAGCAGTACTTC
TRBV5-1	many	-	TRBJ2-7	CASSPAEGDGEQYF	TGCGCCAGCAGCCCAGCCGAGGGGGACGGCGAGCAGTACTTC
TRBV11-2	-	TRBD1	TRBJ1-1	CATSQTGANTEAFF	TGTGCTACCTCCCAGACAGGGGCGAACACTGAAGCTTTCTTT
TRBV15	many	-	TRBJ2-5	CATSSSGTTEETQYF	TGTGCCACCAGCAGTTCCGGGACGACTGAAGAGACCCAGTACTTC
TRBV5-6	few	TRBD2	TRBJ2-1	CASSLGFPAGVYEQFF	TGTGCCAGCAGCTTGGGGTTTCCAGCGGGAGTCTATGAGCAGTTCTTC
TRBV19	many	TRBD1	TRBJ2-7	CASSRTGTGFPYEQYF	TGTGCCAGTAGTAGAACCGGGACAGGGTTCCCCTACGAGCAGTACTTC
TRBV11-1	many	-	TRBJ2-1	CASSLVMIRGDYNEQFF	TGTGCCAGCAGCTTAGTGATGATCAGGGGAGACTACAATGAGCAGTTCTTC
TRBV20-1	-	-	TRBJ1-3	CSARIGTIKPSGNTIYF	TGCAGTGCTAGAATCGGTACTATAAAGCCCTCTGGAAACACCATATATTTT
TRBV20-1	many	TRBD2	TRBJ2-1	CSARGDRGRTSGRARSEFF	TGCAGTGCTAGAGGTGACAGGGGGCGGACTAGCGGGAGGGCCCGCTCAGAGTTCTTC
TRBV5-1	many	-	TRBJ2-1	CASSLSERIRYNEQFF	TGCGCCAGCAGCTTGTCGGAGCGGATACGATACAATGAGCAGTTCTTC
TRBV28	many	-	TRBJ2-7	CASSPNLQWGAMVSSYEQYF	TGTGCCAGCAGTCCGAACCTACAGTGGGGGGCCATGGTGAGCTCCTACGAGCAGTACTTC
TRBV28	few	-	TRBJ2-1	CASSFVGSSYANEQFF	TGTGCCAGCAGTTTCGTCGGGAGTAGCTATGCCAATGAGCAGTTCTTC
TRBV2	few	TRBD1	TRBJ2-2	CASSANRGNTGELFF	TGTGCCAGCAGTGCAAACAGGGGTAACACCGGGGAGCTGTTTTTT
TRBV19	-	-	TRBJ2-5	CASSIVEAGEETQYF	TGTGCCAGTAGTATCGTGGAGGCCGGGGAAGAAACCCAGTACTTC
TRBV5-1	few	-	TRBJ1-4	CATGRDGYNEKLFF	TGCGCCACCGGTCGGGACGGGTATAATGAAAAACTGTTTTTT
TRBV11-2	few	TRBD1	TRBJ2-6	CASSYLARGLSGANVLTF	TGTGCCAGCAGCTACCTGGCCAGGGGGCTCTCTGGGGCCAACGTCCTGACTTTC
TRBV11-1	many	-	TRBJ2-7	CASSDGYYEQYF	TGTGCCAGCAGCGACGGCTATTACGAGCAGTACTTC
TRBV27	many	-	TRBJ1-1	CASGVLGTEAFF	TGTGCCAGCGGGGTCCTGGGCACTGAAGCTTTCTTT
TRBV20-1	-	-	TRBJ2-1	CSATQDRNNEQFF	TGCAGTGCAACGCAGGACCGCAACAATGAGCAGTTCTTC
TRBV20-1	many	-	TRBJ2-7	CSAQQRDHRDFDF	TGCAGTGCTCAGCAGAGGGATCACAGGGACTTTGACTTC
TRBV30	-	TRBD2	TRBJ2-1	CAWSLLADYNEQFF	TGTGCCTGGAGTCTACTAGCGGATTACAATGAGCAGTTCTTC
TRBV11-1	few	TRBD1	TRBJ2-7	CASSQGWTGSYEQYF	TGTGCCAGCAGCCAAGGGTGGACAGGGTCCTACGAGCAGTACTTC
TRBV19	-	TRBD1	TRBJ1-1	CASYRGRPWGTEAFF	TGTGCCAGTTACAGGGGGCGCCCATGGGGGACTGAAGCTTTCTTT
TRBV12-3/TRBV12-4	many	TRBD1	TRBJ2-5	CASSLASGQQETQYF	TGTGCCAGCAGTTTAGCTTCGGGACAGCAAGAGACCCAGTACTTC
TRBV30	many	-	TRBJ2-4	CATPGVGKNIQYF	TGTGCCACCCCCGGGGTAGGCAAAAACATTCAGTACTTC
TRBV27	-	TRBD2	TRBJ2-7	CTSSPGLAAGSEQYF	TGTACCAGCAGTCCCGGACTAGCGGCCGGCTCCGAGCAGTACTTC
TRBV9	-	TRBD1	TRBJ1-1	CASSVGGGRYTEAFF	TGTGCCAGCAGCGTAGGAGGGGGCCGTTACACTGAAGCTTTCTTT
TRBV20-1	many	-	TRBJ2-3	CSASPVFTDTQYF	TGCAGTGCTAGCCCAGTATTTACAGATACGCAGTATTTT
TRBV9	many	-	TRBJ2-3	CASSVDYTDTQYF	TGTGCCAGCAGCGTCGACTACACAGATACGCAGTATTTT
TRBV19	-	TRBD2	TRBJ2-2	CASSYRGLAGAMNTGELFF	TGTGCCAGTAGTTATAGGGGACTAGCGGGAGCTATGAACACCGGGGAGCTGTTTTTT
TRBV3-1	few	TRBD1	TRBJ1-5	CASSLGQGPQHF	TGTGCCAGCAGCCTGGGACAGGGGCCCCAGCATTTT
TRBV6-5	many	-	TRBJ1-5	CASSYSISGGQPQHF	TGTGCCAGCAGTTACTCGATTTCGGGGGGCCAGCCCCAGCATTTT
TRBV7-3	-	-	TRBJ2-1	CASSPVASYNEQFF	TGTGCCAGCAGCCCAGTTGCGTCCTACAATGAGCAGTTCTTC
TRBV19	-	-	TRBJ2-2	CASRWSGTGELSF	TGTGCCAGTAGGTGGTCGGGCACCGGGGAGCTGTCTTTT
TRBV6-1	-	-	TRBJ2-1	CASTGTRREQFF	TGTGCCAGCACCGGCACCCGGCGCGAGCAGTTCTTC
TRBV12-3/TRBV12-4	-	-	TRBJ1-5	CASTRVQGNQPQHF	TGTGCCAGCACGCGGGTACAGGGCAATCAGCCCCAGCATTTT
TRBV6-1	few	-	TRBJ2-6	CASLGGGTGANVLTF	TGTGCCAGCCTAGGTGGGGGAACGGGGGCCAACGTCCTGACTTTC
TRBV27	many	-	TRBJ1-5	CASSFGRPNQPQHF	TGTGCCAGCAGTTTTGGCAGGCCCAATCAGCCCCAGCATTTT
TRBV29-1	-	-	TRBJ2-3	CSVRDGPATQYF	TGCAGCGTTAGGGACGGACCCGCTACGCAGTATTTT
TRBV12-3/TRBV12-4	many	TRBD1	TRBJ2-1	CASSRTGYPYNEQFF	TGTGCCAGCAGCCGGACAGGGTATCCCTACAATGAGCAGTTCTTC
TRBV30	many	-	TRBJ1-4	CASVQKGEKLFF	TGTGCCTCCGTGCAGAAAGGGGAAAAACTGTTTTTT
TRBV6-5	few	-	TRBJ2-6	CASSYSAESGANVLTF	TGTGCCAGCAGTTACTCTGCGGAATCTGGGGCCAACGTCCTGACTTTC
TRBV28	few	-	TRBJ1-3	CASGGGTGNTIYF	TGTGCCAGCGGAGGGGGGACTGGAAACACCATATATTTT
TRBV18	many	TRBD1	TRBJ2-1	CASSPQPGQGGNNEQFF	TGTGCCAGCTCACCACAACCGGGACAGGGGGGGAACAATGAGCAGTTCTTC
TRBV7-3	few	TRBD2	TRBJ2-5	CASSSTGLAPETQYF	TGTGCCAGCAGCTCGACGGGACTAGCCCCAGAGACCCAGTACTTC
TRBV20-1	-	TRBD1	TRBJ1-6	CSATTGTSLHF	TGCAGTGCGACGACAGGGACCAGCCTCCACTTT